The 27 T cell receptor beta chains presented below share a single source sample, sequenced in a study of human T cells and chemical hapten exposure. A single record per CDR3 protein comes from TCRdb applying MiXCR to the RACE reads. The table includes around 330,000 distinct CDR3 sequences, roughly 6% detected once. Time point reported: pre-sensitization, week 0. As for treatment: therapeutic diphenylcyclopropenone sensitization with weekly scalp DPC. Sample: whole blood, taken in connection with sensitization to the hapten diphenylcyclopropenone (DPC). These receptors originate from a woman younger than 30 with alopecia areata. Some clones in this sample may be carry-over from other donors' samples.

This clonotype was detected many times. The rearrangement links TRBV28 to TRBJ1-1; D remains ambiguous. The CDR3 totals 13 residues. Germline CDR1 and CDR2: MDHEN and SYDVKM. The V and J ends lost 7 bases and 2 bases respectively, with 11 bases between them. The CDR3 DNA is TGTGCCAGCAAAGGCGACGTCAACACTGAAGCTTTCTTT. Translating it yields CASKGDVNTEAFF.

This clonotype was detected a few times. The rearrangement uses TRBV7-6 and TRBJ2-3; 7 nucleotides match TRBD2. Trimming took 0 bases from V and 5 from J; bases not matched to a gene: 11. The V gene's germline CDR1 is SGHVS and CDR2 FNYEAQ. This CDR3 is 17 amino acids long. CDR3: CASSLAPARGNLDTQYF. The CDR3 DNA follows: TGTGCCAGCAGCTTAGCCCCCGCGCGGGGGAATTTAGATACGCAGTATTTT.

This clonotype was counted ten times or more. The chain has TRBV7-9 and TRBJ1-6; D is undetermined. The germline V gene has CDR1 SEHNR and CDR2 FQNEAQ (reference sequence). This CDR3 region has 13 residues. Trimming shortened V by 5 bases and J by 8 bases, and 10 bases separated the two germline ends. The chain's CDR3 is CASSPGLDSPLHF. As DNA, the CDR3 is TGTGCCAGCAGCCCTGGACTGGATTCACCCCTCCACTTT.

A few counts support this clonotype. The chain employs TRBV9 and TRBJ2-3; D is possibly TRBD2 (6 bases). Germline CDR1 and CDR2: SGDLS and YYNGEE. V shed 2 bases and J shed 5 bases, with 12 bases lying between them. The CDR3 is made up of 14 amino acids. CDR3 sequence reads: CASSVGGWRDTQYF. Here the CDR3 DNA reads TGTGCCAGCAGCGTGGGGGGTTGGAGAGATACGCAGTATTTT.

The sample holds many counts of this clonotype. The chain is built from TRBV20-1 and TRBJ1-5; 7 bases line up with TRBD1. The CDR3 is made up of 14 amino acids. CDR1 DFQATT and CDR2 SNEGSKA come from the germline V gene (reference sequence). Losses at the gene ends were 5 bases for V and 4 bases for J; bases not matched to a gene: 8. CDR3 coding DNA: TGCAGTGCTGGGACAGTGGCTGAGAATCAGCCCCAGCATTTT. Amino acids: CSAGTVAENQPQHF.

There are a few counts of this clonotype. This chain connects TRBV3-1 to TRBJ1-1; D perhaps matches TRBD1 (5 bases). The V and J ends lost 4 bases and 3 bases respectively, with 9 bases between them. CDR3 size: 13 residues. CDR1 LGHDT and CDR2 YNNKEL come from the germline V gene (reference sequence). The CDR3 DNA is TGTGCCAGCAGCCCCTCCAGGGACACTGAAGCTTTCTTT. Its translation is CASSPSRDTEAFF.

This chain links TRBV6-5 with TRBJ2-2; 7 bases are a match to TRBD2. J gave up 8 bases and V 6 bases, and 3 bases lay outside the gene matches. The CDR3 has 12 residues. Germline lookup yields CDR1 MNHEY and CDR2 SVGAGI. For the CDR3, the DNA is TGTGCCAGCAGGGCGGGGGTAGGGGAGCTGTTTTTT. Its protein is CASRAGVGELFF.

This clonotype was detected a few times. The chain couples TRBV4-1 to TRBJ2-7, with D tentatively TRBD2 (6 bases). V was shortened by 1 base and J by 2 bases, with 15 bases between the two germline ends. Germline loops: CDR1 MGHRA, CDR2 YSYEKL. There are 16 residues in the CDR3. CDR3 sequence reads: CASSQVSGGDAYEQYF. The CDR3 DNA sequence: TGCGCCAGCAGCCAAGTTTCGGGCGGGGACGCCTACGAGCAGTACTTC.

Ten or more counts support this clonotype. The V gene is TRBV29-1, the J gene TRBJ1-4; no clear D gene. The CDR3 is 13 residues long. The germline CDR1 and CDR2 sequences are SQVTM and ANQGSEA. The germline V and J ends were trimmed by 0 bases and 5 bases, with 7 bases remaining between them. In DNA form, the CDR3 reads TGCAGCGTTGAAGATGCGGCGAATGAAAAACTGTTTTTT. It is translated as CSVEDAANEKLFF.

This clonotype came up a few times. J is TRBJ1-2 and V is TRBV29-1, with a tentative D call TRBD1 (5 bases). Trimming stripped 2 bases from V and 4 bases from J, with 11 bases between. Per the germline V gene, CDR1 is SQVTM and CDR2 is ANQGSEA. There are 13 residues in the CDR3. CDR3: CSVEMGGSYGYTF. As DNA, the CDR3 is TGCAGCGTTGAAATGGGGGGTTCCTATGGCTACACCTTC.

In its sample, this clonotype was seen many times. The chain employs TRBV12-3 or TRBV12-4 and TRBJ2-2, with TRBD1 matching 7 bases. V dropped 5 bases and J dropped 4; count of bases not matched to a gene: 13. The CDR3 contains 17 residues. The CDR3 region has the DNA TGTGCCAGCAGTACCGGGACAGACATCTGGGGCACCGGGGAGCTGTTTTTT. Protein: CASSTGTDIWGTGELFF.

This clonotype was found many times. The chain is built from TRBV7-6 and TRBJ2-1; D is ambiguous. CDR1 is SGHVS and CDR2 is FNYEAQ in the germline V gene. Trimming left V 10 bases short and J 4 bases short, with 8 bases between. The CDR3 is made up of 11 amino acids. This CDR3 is CATSSYNEQFF. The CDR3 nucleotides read TGTGCCACCTCGTCTTACAATGAGCAGTTCTTC.

CDR3 in amino acids: CATSDWSDQPQHF. The CDR3 region has the DNA TGTGCCACCAGTGATTGGTCTGATCAGCCCCAGCATTTT. V is TRBV24-1 and J is TRBJ1-5; D gene uncertain. This CDR3 has 13 amino acids. Trimming took 2 bases from V and 5 from J, leaving 6 bases between them. CDR1 KGHDR and CDR2 SFDVKD come from the germline V gene.

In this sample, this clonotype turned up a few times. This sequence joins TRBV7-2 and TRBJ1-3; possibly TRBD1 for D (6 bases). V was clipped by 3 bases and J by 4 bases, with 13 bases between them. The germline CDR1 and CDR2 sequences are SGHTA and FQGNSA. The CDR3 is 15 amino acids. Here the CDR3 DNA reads TGTGCCAGCAGCTTCGACACAGGGACAGGAAACACCATATATTTT. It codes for CASSFDTGTGNTIYF.

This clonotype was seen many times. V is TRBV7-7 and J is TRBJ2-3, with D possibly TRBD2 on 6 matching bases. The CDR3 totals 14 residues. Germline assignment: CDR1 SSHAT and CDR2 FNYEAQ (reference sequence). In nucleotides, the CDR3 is TGTGCTAGCGGAGAAAGCGGGTACACAGATACGCAGTATTTT. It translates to CASGESGYTDTQYF.

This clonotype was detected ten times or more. The CDR3 loop reads CASSFATPNTGELFF. CDR3 sequence (DNA): TGTGCCAGCAGTTTCGCGACTCCTAACACCGGGGAGCTGTTTTTT. The chain employs TRBV6-2 or TRBV6-3 and TRBJ2-2; the D is unclear. The CDR3 has 15 amino acids. Looked up from germline, CDR1 is MNHEY and CDR2 is SVGEGT. V lost 4 bases and J lost 2, with 11 bases in between.

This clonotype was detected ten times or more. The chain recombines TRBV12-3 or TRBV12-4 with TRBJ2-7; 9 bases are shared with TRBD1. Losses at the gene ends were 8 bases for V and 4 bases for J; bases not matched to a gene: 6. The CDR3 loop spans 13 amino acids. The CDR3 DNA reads TGTGCCAGCCGCCCGACAGGGGGATACGAGCAGTACTTC. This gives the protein CASRPTGGYEQYF.

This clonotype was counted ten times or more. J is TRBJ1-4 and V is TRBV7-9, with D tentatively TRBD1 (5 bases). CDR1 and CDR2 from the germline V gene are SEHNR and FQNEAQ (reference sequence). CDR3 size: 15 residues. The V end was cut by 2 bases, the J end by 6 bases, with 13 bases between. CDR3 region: CASSLTGTLDEKLFF. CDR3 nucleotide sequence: TGTGCCAGCAGCTTAACTGGGACCCTTGATGAAAAACTGTTTTTT.

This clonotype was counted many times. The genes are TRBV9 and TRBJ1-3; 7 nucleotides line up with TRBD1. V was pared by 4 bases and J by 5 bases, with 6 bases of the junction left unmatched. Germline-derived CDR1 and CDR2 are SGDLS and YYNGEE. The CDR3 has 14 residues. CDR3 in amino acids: CASSFGQERNTIYF. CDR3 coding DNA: TGTGCCAGCAGCTTCGGACAGGAGAGAAACACCATATATTTT.

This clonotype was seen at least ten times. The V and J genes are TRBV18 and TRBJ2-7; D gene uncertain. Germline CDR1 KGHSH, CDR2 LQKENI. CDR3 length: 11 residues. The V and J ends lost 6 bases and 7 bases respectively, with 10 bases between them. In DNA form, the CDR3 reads TGTGCCAGCTCCCCCCGCCTGGAGCAGTACTTC. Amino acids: CASSPRLEQYF.

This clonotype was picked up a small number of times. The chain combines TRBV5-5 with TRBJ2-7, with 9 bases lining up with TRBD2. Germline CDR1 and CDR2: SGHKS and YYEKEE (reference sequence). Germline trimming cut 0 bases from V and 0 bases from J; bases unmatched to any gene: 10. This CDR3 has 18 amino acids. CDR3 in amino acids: CASSLEVSGGVSSYEQYF. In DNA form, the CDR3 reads TGTGCCAGCAGCTTGGAAGTTAGCGGGGGCGTTAGCTCCTACGAGCAGTACTTC.

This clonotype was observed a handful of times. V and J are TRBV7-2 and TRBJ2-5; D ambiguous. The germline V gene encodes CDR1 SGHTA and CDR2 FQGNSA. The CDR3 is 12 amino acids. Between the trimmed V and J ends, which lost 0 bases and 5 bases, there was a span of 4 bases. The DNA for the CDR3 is TGTGCCAGCAGCTTAGCTGTGGAGACCCAGTACTTC. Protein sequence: CASSLAVETQYF.

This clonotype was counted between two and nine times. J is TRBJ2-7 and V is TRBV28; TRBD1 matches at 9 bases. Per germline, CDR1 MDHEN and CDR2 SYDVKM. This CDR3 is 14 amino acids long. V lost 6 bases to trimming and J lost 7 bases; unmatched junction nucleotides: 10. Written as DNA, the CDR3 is TGTGCCAGCAGAAAGGACAGGGGAGGCTGGGAGCAGTACTTC. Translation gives CASRKDRGGWEQYF.

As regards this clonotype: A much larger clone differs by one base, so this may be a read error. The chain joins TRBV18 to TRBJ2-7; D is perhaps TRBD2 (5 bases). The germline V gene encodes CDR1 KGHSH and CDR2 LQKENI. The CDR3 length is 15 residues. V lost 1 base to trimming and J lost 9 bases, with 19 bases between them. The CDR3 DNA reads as TGTGCCAGCTCACCACGAGGGCAGGTCCGACACGGGCAGTACTTC. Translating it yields CASSPRGQVRHGQYF.

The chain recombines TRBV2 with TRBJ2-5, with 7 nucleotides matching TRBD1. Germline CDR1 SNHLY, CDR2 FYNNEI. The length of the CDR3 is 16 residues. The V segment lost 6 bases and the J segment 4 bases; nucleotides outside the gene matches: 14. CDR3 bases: TGTGCCAGCAGGGAATTATCACAGGGGATACGAGAGACCCAGTACTTC. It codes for CASRELSQGIRETQYF.

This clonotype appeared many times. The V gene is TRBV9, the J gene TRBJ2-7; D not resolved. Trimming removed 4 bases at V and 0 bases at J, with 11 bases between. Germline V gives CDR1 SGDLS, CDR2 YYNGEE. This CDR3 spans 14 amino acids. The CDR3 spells CASSPFRSSYEQYF. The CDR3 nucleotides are TGTGCCAGCAGCCCATTTAGGAGCTCCTACGAGCAGTACTTC.

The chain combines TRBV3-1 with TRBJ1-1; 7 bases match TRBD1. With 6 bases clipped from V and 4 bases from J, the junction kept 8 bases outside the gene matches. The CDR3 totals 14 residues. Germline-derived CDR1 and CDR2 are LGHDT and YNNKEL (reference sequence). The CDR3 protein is CASRLRQGSTEAFF. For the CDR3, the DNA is TGTGCCAGCAGACTGCGACAGGGATCCACTGAAGCTTTCTTT.